This is a list of T cell receptor beta chains from one sample in a study of blood T cell repertoires in COVID-19. Repertoires were generated with immunoSEQ multiplex PCR, while TCRdb's copy carries only in-frame clones and drops some. Among roughly 500,000 clones listed, approximately 85% were seen once. Sequencing input: peripheral blood. Receptors were obtained from a human donor in a cohort sampled during active COVID-19. Each CDR3 is given with its conserved first and last residue. The D gene is left open where the match is weak. A clone size is listed for some rows: how often the clone was seen (once, few, many), or a class if it is expanded.

v_gene	j_gene	abundance	len	d_gene	CDR3nt	CDR3aa
TRBV29-1	TRBJ1-1	once	13	.	TGCAGCGTTGACCGGGGGTTGAACACTGAAGCTTTCTTT	CSVDRGLNTEAFF
TRBV24-1	TRBJ2-1	.	18	TRBD2	TGTGCCACCAGTGATTTCGTCTCTAGCGGGAGGGCCTTAAATGAGCAGTTCTTC	CATSDFVSSGRALNEQFF
TRBV7-9	TRBJ1-5	once	15	TRBD1	TGTGCCAGCAGCTCTGGGGACAGGGGGAATCAGCCCCAGCATTTT	CASSSGDRGNQPQHF
TRBV19	TRBJ1-1	.	15	TRBD1	TGTGCCAGTAGTAAGGGACAGGGAAGTAACACTGAAGCTTTCTTT	CASSKGQGSNTEAFF
TRBV15	TRBJ2-7	.	14	.	TGTGCCACCAGCAGAGATGTGAGGGGGGGAGGCACGTACTTC	CATSRDVRGGGTYF
TRBV6-5	TRBJ2-1	.	15	TRBD2	TGTGCCAGCAGTCTACTAGCGGGAGCGTCAGGGGAGCAGTTCTTC	CASSLLAGASGEQFF
TRBV18	TRBJ2-2	.	16	.	TGTGCCAGCTCACTACAGTTACCCGCGAACACCGGGGAGCTGTTTTTT	CASSLQLPANTGELFF
TRBV25-1	TRBJ1-2	.	14	.	TGTGCCAGCAGTGAATTCCAGGGAGGCTATGGCTACACCTTC	CASSEFQGGYGYTF
TRBV14	TRBJ2-2	.	14	.	TGTGCCAGCAGTGGAGGGCGTGATGCCGGGGAGCTGTTTTTT	CASSGGRDAGELFF
TRBV5-4	TRBJ2-1	.	16	TRBD2	TGTGCCAGCAGCTTGGCCTCTAGCGGGAGATTAGATGAGCAGTTCTTC	CASSLASSGRLDEQFF
TRBV19	TRBJ2-7	.	16	TRBD2	TGTGCCAGTAGTTTCGCTAGCGGGAGTTTTAGCTACGAGCAGTACTTC	CASSFASGSFSYEQYF
TRBV2	TRBJ1-2	.	12	.	TGTGCCAGCAGCCCTGGGCGTTATGGCTACACCTTC	CASSPGRYGYTF
TRBV6-2/TRBV6-3	TRBJ1-3	.	15	.	TGTGCCAGCAGTTACTCGGCAACCTCTGGAAACACCATATATTTT	CASSYSATSGNTIYF
TRBV28	TRBJ1-1	.	17	.	TGTGCCAGCAGTTTATGGGTCGCGGGGAGCATGAACACTGAAGCTTTCTTT	CASSLWVAGSMNTEAFF
TRBV6-5	TRBJ2-7	.	14	.	TGTGCCAGCTACGATGGGACGGGACTCGGCGAGCAGTACTTC	CASYDGTGLGEQYF
TRBV5-1	TRBJ2-1	.	14	TRBD2	TGCGCCAGCAGCTTGGGGCTAGCGGGAGACGAGCAGTTCTTC	CASSLGLAGDEQFF
TRBV7-3	TRBJ2-1	.	18	TRBD2	TGTGCCAGCAGCTTAAAAGGAGCGGGAGGGAGCTCCTACAATGAGCAGTTCTTC	CASSLKGAGGSSYNEQFF
TRBV7-8	TRBJ1-2	few	18	TRBD1	TGTGCCAGCAGCTTAGAAGCTTGGACAGGGAAGCCCTACTATGGCTACACCTTC	CASSLEAWTGKPYYGYTF
TRBV5-1	TRBJ1-3	.	13	.	TGCGCCAGCAGCCCGGGGACTCGAAACACCATATATTTT	CASSPGTRNTIYF
TRBV3-1/TRBV3-2	TRBJ2-3	.	16	TRBD2	TGTGCCGGTTTAAGGATAGCGGGCCGGTTCACAGATACGCAGTATTTT	CAGLRIAGRFTDTQYF
TRBV25-1	TRBJ2-5	.	16	TRBD1	TGTGCCAGCAGTCCGGGACAGGGCCAGTACCAAGAGACCCAGTACTTC	CASSPGQGQYQETQYF
TRBV5-4	TRBJ2-7	.	12	.	TGTGCCAGCAGCAGAACTAGGGCCGAGCAGTACTTC	CASSRTRAEQYF